This T cell receptor (beta chain) was sequenced in a study of Graves' ophthalmopathy and Graves' hyperthyroidism (dated by TCRdb to the late 2010s). A note on the overall study: Peripheral blood was collected at initial diagnosis, prior to any treatment. The roughly 94 discovery patients were randomly divided into training and test sets at a 7:3 ratio. In total, some 140 blood samples were TCR-sequenced: around 42 ophthalmopathy, under 85 hyperthyroidism and some 17 hyperthyroidism-to-ophthalmopathy patients. In more than five hyperthyroidism patients, T-cell repertoires of thyroid tissue and blood were compared. The study used signatures of the TCR beta repertoire to tell Graves' ophthalmopathy apart from Graves' hyperthyroidism and to predict which patients would progress to ophthalmopathy. Following sample collection, hyperthyroidism patients were given methimazole at a starting dose of 30 mg daily, and ophthalmopathy patients were given high-dose intravenous methylprednisolone. An independent validation cohort comprised 18 hyperthyroidism patients and 15 to 17 patients who later progressed from hyperthyroidism to ophthalmopathy. A discovery set of 95 to 100 patients (roughly 43 ophthalmopathy, 60 or so stable hyperthyroidism) was enrolled to explore V-J signatures distinguishing ophthalmopathy from hyperthyroidism. Overall study results and their limits: Most expanded thyroid clonotypes with a frequency above 0.001 also appeared in blood, which suggests that blood repertoires may reflect the immune response in the thyroid. Sample size was not statistically predetermined, and group allocation was not concealed from the investigators. In validation, the model predicted ophthalmopathy progression with less than 71% sensitivity and 72.22% specificity; 12 predicted patients were CT-confirmed with GO in a median of approximately six months. Ophthalmopathy was separated from stable hyperthyroidism by the 13-signature model with roughly 88% sensitivity and less than 82% specificity in cross-validation and with 80%/75% in the test set.

As concerns this clonotype: Its cognate antigen has yet to be identified. Base-call qualities are not available, and no considerably larger clone is one nucleotide away.

Ophthalmopathy patients had moderately to severely active disease, Clinical Activity Score of at least 3, NOSPECS grade of at least 4, and disease duration under 3 months. Anyone with other autoimmune diseases, uncontrolled infections, pregnancy or lactation was excluded from the study. Diagnosis was based on clinical symptoms, serum thyroxine, TRAb, thyroid ultrasound and orbital computed tomography. PBMCs were isolated from about 9.2 ml of fresh peripheral blood by Ficoll-Paque density gradient centrifugation. Total RNA was extracted using Trizol reagent, and RNA quality was checked on an Agilent 2100 Bioanalyzer. TCR beta CDR3 regions were amplified from RNA transcripts for repertoire sequencing. HTBI primers and the Qiagen OneStep RT-PCR kit were used in a first-round RT-PCR, which was followed by a second-round multiplex PCR, size selection and purification. The libraries underwent paired-end sequencing with 100 bp reads on an Illumina HiSeq2000. In the authors' own workflow: SOAPnuke was used to process the reads, throwing out any read that had adapters, had uncalled bases, had a mean Phred below 15, or lacked an exact constant-primer or identifier match. COPE v1.2.5 was used to merge the high-quality paired reads. Clonotypes were defined as unique nucleotide sequences and were aligned to IMGT TRB V, D and J references using MiTCR v1.1. The analysis was limited to V-J combinations with a frequency above 0.0001, which together covered 99% to 99.2% of the repertoires. A TCR clonal expansion and chaos score per V-J combination was defined as the ratio of F50 clonal expansion to chaos observed in the TCRdist matrix. Features were reduced by Welch's t-statistics and random forest to roughly 14 V-J combinations, which fed a naive Bayes classifier. The similarity between thyroid and blood repertoires was quantified using the Morisita-Horn index. TCRdb handled the public reads itself, with Q25 trimming in fastp and clone calling in MiXCR, and kept productive beta chains. Here each entry gathers all rows of one CDR3 protein and keeps the most common genes and DNA. TCRdb, not the authors, supplied the V and J calls. This sample lists about 370,000 distinct CDR3 sequences; approximately 16% were detected once. Around 1.6% of the sample comes from the top ten.

From cysteine to phenylalanine, the CDR3 is 16 amino acids long. Here the CDR3 DNA is all that survives: 48 bases in frame from base 1. V is cut back by 3 bases and J by 3 bases, with 9 bases in the junction unmatched. Looking up the germline V gene yields CDR1 KGHSH and CDR2 LQKENI. The TCR was taken from a woman under 30 with Graves' ophthalmopathy. Donor details come from another sample of the same person, matched by shared clones. The rearranged segments are TRBV18 and TRBJ1-1, and TRBD1 matches 8 of the central bases. Source material: peripheral blood. The CDR3 region has the sequence CASSPLAGGWDTEAFF. The DNA sequence is as follows: TGTGCCAGCTCACCTTTGGCAGGGGGCTGGGACACTGAAGCTTTCTTT.